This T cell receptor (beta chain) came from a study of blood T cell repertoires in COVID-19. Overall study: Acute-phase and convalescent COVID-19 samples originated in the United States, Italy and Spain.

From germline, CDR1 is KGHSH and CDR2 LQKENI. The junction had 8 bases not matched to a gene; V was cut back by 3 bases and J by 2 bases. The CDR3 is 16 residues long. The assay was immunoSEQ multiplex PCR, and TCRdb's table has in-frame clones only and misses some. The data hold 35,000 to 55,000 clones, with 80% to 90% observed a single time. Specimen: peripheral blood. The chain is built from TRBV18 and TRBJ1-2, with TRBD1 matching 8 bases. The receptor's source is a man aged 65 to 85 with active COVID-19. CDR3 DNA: TGTGCCAGCTCACCCCTTCCCGGACAGGGAAACTATGGCTACACCTTC. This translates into CASSPLPGQGNYGYTF.